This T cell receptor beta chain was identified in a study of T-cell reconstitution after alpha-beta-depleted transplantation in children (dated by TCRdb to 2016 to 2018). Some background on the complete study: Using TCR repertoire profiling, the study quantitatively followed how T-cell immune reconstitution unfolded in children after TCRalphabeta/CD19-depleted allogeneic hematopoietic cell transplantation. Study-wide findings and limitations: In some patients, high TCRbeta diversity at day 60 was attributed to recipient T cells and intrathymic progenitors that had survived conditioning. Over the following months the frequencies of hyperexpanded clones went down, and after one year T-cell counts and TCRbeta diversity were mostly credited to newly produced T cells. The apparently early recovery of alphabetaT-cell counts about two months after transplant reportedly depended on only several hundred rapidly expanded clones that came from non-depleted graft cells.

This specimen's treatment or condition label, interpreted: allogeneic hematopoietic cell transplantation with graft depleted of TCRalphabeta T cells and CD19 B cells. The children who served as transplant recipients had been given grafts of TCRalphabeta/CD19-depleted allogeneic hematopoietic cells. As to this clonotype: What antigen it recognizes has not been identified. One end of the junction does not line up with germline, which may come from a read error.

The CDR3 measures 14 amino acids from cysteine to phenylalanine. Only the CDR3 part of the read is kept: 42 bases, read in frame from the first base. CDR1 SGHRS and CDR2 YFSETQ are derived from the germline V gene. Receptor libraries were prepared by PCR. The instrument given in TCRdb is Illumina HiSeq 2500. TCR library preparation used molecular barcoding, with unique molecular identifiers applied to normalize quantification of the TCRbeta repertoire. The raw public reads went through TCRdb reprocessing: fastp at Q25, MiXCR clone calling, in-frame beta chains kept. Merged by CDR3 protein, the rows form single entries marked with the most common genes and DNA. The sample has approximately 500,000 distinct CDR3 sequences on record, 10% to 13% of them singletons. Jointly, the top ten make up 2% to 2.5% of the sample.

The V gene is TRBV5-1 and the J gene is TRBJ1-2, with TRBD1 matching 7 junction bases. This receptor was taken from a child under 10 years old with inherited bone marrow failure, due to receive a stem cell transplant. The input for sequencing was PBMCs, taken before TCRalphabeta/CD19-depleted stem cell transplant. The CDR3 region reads CASRTPGTAYGHTF. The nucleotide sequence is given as TGCGCCAGCCGCACACCGGGGACAGCCTATGGCCACACCTTC.